Listed here are 11 T cell receptor beta chains from one sample, sequenced in a study of cytomegalovirus exposure and HLA in healthy donors. A multiplex PCR was run with 60 Vbeta primers and 13 Jbeta primers. The method was immunoSEQ multiplex PCR; TCRdb's version includes in-frame clones alone and lacks a portion of them. The sample holds about 120,000 clones. The sample taken for sequencing was PBMCs. The receptors shown here come from a man between 18 and 29 years old in good health and CMV-seronegative.

The CDR3 here is CASNPAGVGTDTQYF. CDR3 bases: TGTGCCAGCAACCCAGCGGGAGTAGGGACAGATACGCAGTATTTT. The chain employs TRBV5-6 and TRBJ2-3, with 8 nucleotides matching TRBD2. Germline values: CDR1 SGHDT, CDR2 YYEEEE. After removal of 6 bases from V and 3 bases from J, the junction contained 9 bases not matched to a gene. The CDR3 covers 15 residues.

The genes are TRBV7-2 and TRBJ2-7; D may be TRBD2 (5 bases). With 2 bases removed from V and 5 bases from J, the gap between germline ends came to 16 bases. The CDR3 has 15 residues. The germline gives CDR1 SGHTA, CDR2 FQGNSA. CDR3 amino acids: CASSLYRGLGDEQYF. CDR3 coding DNA: TGTGCCAGCAGCTTATACAGAGGGCTCGGGGACGAGCAGTACTTC. The variable domain in full, completed from reference TRBV7-2 and TRBJ2-7, reads GAGVSQSPSNKVTEKGKDVELRCDPISGHTALYWYRQSLGQGLEFLIYFQGNSAPDKSGLPSDRFSAERTGGSVSTLTIQRTQQEDSAVYLCASSLYRGLGDEQYFGPGTRLTVT.

This chain connects TRBV7-9 to TRBJ2-4, with TRBD1 as a possible D gene (5 bases). Germline values: CDR1 SEHNR, CDR2 FQNEAQ (reference sequence). The CDR3 is 12 residues long. The V gene lost 2 bases and the J gene lost 8 bases, with 7 bases spanning the gap. This CDR3 is CASSLQGDIQYF. CDR3 DNA sequence: TGTGCCAGCAGCTTACAAGGGGACATTCAGTACTTC.

The chain employs TRBV28 and TRBJ1-2; no clear D. Trimming took off 2 bases at V and 7 bases at J, with 8 bases between the two ends. Germline V CDR1 and CDR2: MDHEN, SYDVKM. CDR3 size: 12 residues. The CDR3 loop is CASSLRRGGYTF. The CDR3, as DNA: TGTGCCAGCAGTTTAAGGCGGGGTGGCTACACCTTC.

The V and J genes are TRBV9 and TRBJ2-3, with D tentatively TRBD2 (6 bases). The CDR3 contains 16 residues. Germline CDR1 and CDR2: SGDLS and YYNGEE. V was shortened by 0 bases and J by 7 bases, with 18 bases between the two germline ends. The CDR3 DNA is TGTGCCAGCAGCGTAGTCCCTAGCGCGGCGGGGAATACGCAGTATTTT. Its translation: CASSVVPSAAGNTQYF. Full variable domain (missing parts from reference TRBV9 and TRBJ2-3): DSGVTQTPKHLITATGQRVTLRCSPRSGDLSVYWYQQSLDQGLQFLIQYYNGEERAKGNILERFSAQQFPDLHSELNLSSLELGDSALYFCASSVVPSAAGNTQYFGPGTRLTVL.

The chain has TRBV27 and TRBJ2-2; no reliable D call. V was pared by 7 bases and J by 1 base, with 10 bases between. Germline assignment: CDR1 MNHEY and CDR2 SMNVEV (reference sequence). This CDR3 region has 14 residues. CDR3 DNA: TGTGCCAGCAATCAGGCCCTGAACACCGGGGAGCTGTTTTTT. Its protein is CASNQALNTGELFF.

The chain joins TRBV29-1 to TRBJ2-5; 13 bases fit TRBD2. Near its end, the DNA agrees better with TRBJ2-7, so the J call may be wrong. CDR1 is SQVTM, CDR2 ANQGSEA, per germline. The CDR3 totals 14 residues. The CDR3 coding sequence is TGCAGCGTTGAGAGACTAGCGGGAGGTGACGAGCAGTACTTC. Translating it yields CSVERLAGGDEQYF.

This chain uses TRBV25-1 with TRBJ2-2; 7 nucleotides match TRBD1. V shed 5 bases and J 3 bases; nucleotides not matched to a gene: 6. In germline, CDR1 is MGHDK, CDR2 SYGVNS. The CDR3 has 15 amino acids. CDR3 residues: CASSLPGQYTGELFF. The CDR3 DNA is TGTGCCAGCAGTTTACCGGGACAGTACACCGGGGAGCTGTTTTTT.

The chain couples TRBV6-5 to TRBJ1-1; 9 positions match TRBD1. CDR3 size: 13 residues. Germline trimming cut 2 bases from V and 5 bases from J; bases unmatched to any gene: 0. Germline CDR1 is MNHEY and CDR2 is SVGAGI. The CDR3 DNA sequence: TGTGCCAGCAGTTACGGACAGGGGACTGAAGCTTTCTTT. It encodes CASSYGQGTEAFF.

CDR3 in amino acids: CASSLERRTDTQYF. CDR3 coding DNA: TGCGCCAGCAGCTTGGAACGGCGGACAGATACGCAGTATTTT. The chain is built from TRBV5-1 and TRBJ2-3; D is undetermined. Trimming left V 0 bases short and J 3 bases short, with 8 bases between. Germline assignment: CDR1 SGHRS and CDR2 YFSETQ. This CDR3 region has 14 residues.

The J gene is TRBJ1-4, the V gene TRBV19; D gene uncertain. V was pared by 3 bases and J by 10 bases, with 12 bases between. There are 13 residues in the CDR3. Germline V gene lookup returns CDR1 LNHDA and CDR2 SQIVND (reference sequence). CDR3 in amino acids: CASSIYLESKLFF. As DNA, the CDR3 is TGTGCCAGTAGTATTTATTTGGAGTCAAAACTGTTTTTT.